The T cell receptor (beta chain) described here comes from a study of control samples from healthy donors and cancer patients. Profiled with immunoSEQ multiplex PCR; TCRdb holds only in-frame clones, not every one. The sample yields 150,000 to 200,000 clones, around 90% seen once. This clone was counted once. Germline assignment: CDR1 MDHEN and CDR2 SYDVKM. V lost 1 base, J lost 5 bases, and 5 bases lay in between. This CDR3 contains 12 residues. Material for sequencing was blood. This chain joins TRBV28 and TRBJ2-5; D remains ambiguous. The TCR was taken from a man aged 25 to 45 in good health. The CDR3 DNA reads TGTGCCAGCAGTTTATATAGCGAGACCCAGTACTTC. It specifies CASSLYSETQYF. The entire variable domain, with the rest obtained from reference TRBV28 and TRBJ2-5, is as follows: DVKVTQSSRYLVKRTGEKVFLECVQDMDHENMFWYRQDPGLGLRLIYFSYDVKMKEKGDIPEGYSVSREKKERFSLILESASTNQTSMYLCASSLYSETQYFGPGTRLLVL.